This T cell receptor beta chain was captured in a study of blood T cell repertoires in COVID-19. Study as a whole: There were acute and convalescent COVID-19 samples, and they came from the United States, Italy and Spain.

Per the original methods: How many nucleated cells were present was estimated from reference gene primer amplification. Data came from immunoSEQ multiplex PCR; TCRdb stores just in-frame clones and leaves some out. V and J calls plus clone size are reproduced from that table; the DNA served to infer D and trimming. This sample carries roughly 280,000 clones, roughly 88% of them seen once, and the ten largest clones take approximately 9.9%. V lost 4 bases to trimming and J lost 5 bases, with 8 bases between them. CDR3 length: 12 residues. The genes are TRBV12-3 or TRBV12-4 and TRBJ1-1, with a possible D match to TRBD1 (5 bases). This clonotype was sampled from a woman in her 70s with acute or convalescent COVID-19. The sequenced material came from peripheral blood. The CDR3 reads CASSSTATEAFF. As DNA, the CDR3 is TGTGCCAGCAGTTCGACAGCAACTGAAGCTTTCTTT.